This T cell receptor (beta chain) is from a study of blood T cell repertoires in COVID-19 (dated by TCRdb to the early 2020s). For the study in its entirety: Samples covering the acute and convalescent phases of COVID-19 were provided by collaborators in the United States, Italy and Spain. The prospective study material was composed of cDNA or gDNA derived from T cells, B-cell-depleted T cells, or PBMCs. Deeply sampled blood TCRbeta repertoires from subjects exposed to, actively infected with, or recovered from COVID-19 were included in the dataset. A freely available public database, intended as a resource for researchers studying the immune response to SARS-CoV-2, is where the repertoires were released. Samples were obtained from the ongoing ImmuneRACE study (first 160 participants) and from over a thousand subjects provided by 6 global collaborators. Nearly every sample came with metadata listing a de-identified subject ID, COVID-19 status, age in years and sex. Where HLA class I and class II types were available, the types were taken from metadata supplied by the sample provider, not from assay-based typing. On the study overall, not on this receptor specifically: Clinical and demographic metadata were provided uncurated, with the amount varying by source and participant.

Reading the germline V gene gives CDR1 MDHEN and CDR2 SYDVKM. V loses 7 bases, J loses 5 bases, and the germline ends lie 11 bases apart. Including the terminal cysteine and phenylalanine, the CDR3 comprises 13 residues. Of the read, only the CDR3 DNA is kept; its 39 bases are in frame from base 1. Each collaborating institution followed its own protocols to collect whole blood in K2EDTA tubes. Collaborator samples were shipped for TCRbeta analysis as frozen whole blood, isolated PBMCs, or DNA extracted from either sample type. This clone occurred once. No antigen is known for it. Base quality data are lacking; no much larger clone is found one base away. The immunoSEQ Assay, a bias-controlled multiplex PCR, was used to amplify TCRbeta CDR3 regions from genomic DNA. The study's processing was this. The number of nucleated cells in each sample was estimated from the amplification of reference gene primers within the assay. Sequence reads were collapsed and filtered to measure the absolute abundance of every unique TCRbeta CDR3 rearrangement. Productive Simpson clonality was computed per sample as the square root of Simpson's diversity index over productive rearrangements. TCRdb limited this immuneACCESS table to in-frame rearrangements with V and J called. A share of clones is missing; checked studies link under half to unresolved V genes, and the rest is unexplained. The DNA was the basis for D and trimming; V, J and clone size are from that table. This sample is represented by 110,000 to 150,000 clones; 80% to 90% of them were singletons. The top ten constitute about 1.5% of the sample.

Input material: peripheral blood. This receptor chain uses TRBV28 and TRBJ2-2; possibly the D gene is TRBD2, per 6 matching bases. The clonotype comes from a woman between 50 and 59 years old with acute or convalescent COVID-19. CDR3 protein: CASKAGGTGELFF. In nucleotide form, the sequence is TGTGCCAGCAAAGCGGGTGGAACCGGGGAGCTGTTTTTT.